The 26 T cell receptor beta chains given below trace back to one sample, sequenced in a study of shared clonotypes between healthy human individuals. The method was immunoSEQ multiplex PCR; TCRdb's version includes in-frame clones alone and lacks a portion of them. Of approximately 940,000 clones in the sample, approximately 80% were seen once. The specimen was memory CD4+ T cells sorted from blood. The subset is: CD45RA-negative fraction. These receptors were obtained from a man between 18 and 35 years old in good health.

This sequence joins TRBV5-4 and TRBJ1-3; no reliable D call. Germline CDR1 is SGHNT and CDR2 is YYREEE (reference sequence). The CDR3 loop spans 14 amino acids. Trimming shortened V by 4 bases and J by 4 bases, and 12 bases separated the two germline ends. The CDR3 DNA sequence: TGTGCCAGCAGCCGGGCGGAGCTGGGAAACACCATATATTTT. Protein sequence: CASSRAELGNTIYF.

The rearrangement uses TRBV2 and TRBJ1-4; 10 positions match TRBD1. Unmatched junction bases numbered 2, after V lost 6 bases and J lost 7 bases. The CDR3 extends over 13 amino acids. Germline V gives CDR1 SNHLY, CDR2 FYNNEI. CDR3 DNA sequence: TGTGCCAGCAGGACAGGGGGCGTTGAAAAACTGTTTTTT. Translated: CASRTGGVEKLFF.

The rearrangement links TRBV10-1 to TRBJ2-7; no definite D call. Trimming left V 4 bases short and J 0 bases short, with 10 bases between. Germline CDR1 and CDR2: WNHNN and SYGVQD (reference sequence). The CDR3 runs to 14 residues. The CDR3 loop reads CASSGSRSSYEQYF. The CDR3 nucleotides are TGCGCCAGCAGTGGTAGCAGGAGCTCCTACGAGCAGTACTTC.

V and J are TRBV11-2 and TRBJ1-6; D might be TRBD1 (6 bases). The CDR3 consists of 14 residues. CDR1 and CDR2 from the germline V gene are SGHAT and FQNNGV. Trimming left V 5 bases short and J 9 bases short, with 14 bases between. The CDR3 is CASSPTGSGSPLHF. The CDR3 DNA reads TGTGCCAGCAGCCCTACAGGGTCAGGTTCACCCCTCCACTTT.

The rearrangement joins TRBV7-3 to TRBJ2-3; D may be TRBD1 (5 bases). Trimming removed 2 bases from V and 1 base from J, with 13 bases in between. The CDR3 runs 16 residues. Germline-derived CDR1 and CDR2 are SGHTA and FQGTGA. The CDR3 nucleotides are TGTGCCAGCAGCTTAGGGGTAGGCAGGGGCACAGATACGCAGTATTTT. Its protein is CASSLGVGRGTDTQYF. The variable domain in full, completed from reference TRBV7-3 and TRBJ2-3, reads GAGVSQTPSNKVTEKGKYVELRCDPISGHTALYWYRQSLGQGPEFLIYFQGTGAADDSGLPNDRFFAVRPEGSVSTLKIQRTERGDSAVYLCASSLGVGRGTDTQYFGPGTRLTVL.

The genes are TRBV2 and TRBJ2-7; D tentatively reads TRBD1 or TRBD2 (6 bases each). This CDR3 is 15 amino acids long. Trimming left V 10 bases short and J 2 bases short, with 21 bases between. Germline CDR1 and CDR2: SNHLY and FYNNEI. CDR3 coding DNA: TGTGCCATCGGGGGAGACAGGTCTTCCCCCTACGAGCAGTACTTC. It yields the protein CAIGGDRSSPYEQYF.

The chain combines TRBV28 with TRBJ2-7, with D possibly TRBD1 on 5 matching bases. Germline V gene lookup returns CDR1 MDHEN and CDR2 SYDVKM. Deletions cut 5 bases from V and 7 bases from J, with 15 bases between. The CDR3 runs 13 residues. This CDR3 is CASSDSLTWEQYF. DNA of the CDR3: TGTGCCAGCAGTGACAGCCTGACGTGGGAGCAGTACTTC.

CDR3: CASRVDRDTEAFF. The CDR3 coding sequence is TGTGCCAGCAGAGTAGACAGGGATACTGAAGCTTTCTTT. The chain carries TRBV7-2 and TRBJ1-1; TRBD1 aligns across 7 bases. V lost 6 bases, J lost 5 bases, and 6 bases stayed unmatched. There are 13 residues in the CDR3. The germline V gene has CDR1 SGHTA and CDR2 FQGNSA.

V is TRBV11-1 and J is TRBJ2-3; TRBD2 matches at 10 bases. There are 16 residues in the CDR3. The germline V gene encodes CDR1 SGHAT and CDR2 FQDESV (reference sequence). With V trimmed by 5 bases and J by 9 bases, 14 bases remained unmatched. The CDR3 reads CASSTSSGGAPATQYF. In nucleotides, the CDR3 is TGTGCCAGCAGCACATCTAGCGGGGGTGCCCCCGCCACGCAGTATTTT.

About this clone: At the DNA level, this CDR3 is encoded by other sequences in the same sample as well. The CDR3 bases are TGCGCCAGCAGCCTGGGTTCGTCTCTCTACGAGCAGTACTTC. As protein: CASSLGSSLYEQYF. This chain joins TRBV5-1 and TRBJ2-7; no reliable D call. The CDR3 runs to 14 residues. CDR1 and CDR2 (germline): SGHRS, YFSETQ. Trimming pared 4 bases from V and 3 bases from J, leaving 14 bases between.

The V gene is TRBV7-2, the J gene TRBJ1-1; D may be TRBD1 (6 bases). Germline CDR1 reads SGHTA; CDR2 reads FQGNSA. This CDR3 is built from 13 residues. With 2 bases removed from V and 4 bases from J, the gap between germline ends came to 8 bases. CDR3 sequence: CASSLKGGTEAFF. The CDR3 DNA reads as TGTGCCAGCAGCTTAAAAGGGGGCACTGAAGCTTTCTTT.

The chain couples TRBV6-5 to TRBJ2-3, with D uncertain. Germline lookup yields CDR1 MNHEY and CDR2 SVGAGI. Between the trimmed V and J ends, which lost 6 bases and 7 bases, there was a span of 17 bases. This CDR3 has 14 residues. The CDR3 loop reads CASRTSSALNTQYF. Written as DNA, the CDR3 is TGTGCCAGCAGAACCTCTTCCGCCTTAAATACGCAGTATTTT.

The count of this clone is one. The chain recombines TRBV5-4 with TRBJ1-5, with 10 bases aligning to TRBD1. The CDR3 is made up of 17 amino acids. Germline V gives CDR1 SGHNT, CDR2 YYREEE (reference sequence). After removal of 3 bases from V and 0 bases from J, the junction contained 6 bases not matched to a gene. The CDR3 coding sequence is TGTGCCAGCAGCTCGGGACAGGGGCCCTATAGCAATCAGCCCCAGCATTTT. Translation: CASSSGQGPYSNQPQHF.

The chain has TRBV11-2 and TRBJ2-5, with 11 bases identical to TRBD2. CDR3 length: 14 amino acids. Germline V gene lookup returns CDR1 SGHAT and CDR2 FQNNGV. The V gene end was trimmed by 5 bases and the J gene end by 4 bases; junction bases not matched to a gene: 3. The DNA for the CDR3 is TGTGCCAGCAGCCTCACTAGCGGGGGAGAGACCCAGTACTTC. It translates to CASSLTSGGETQYF.

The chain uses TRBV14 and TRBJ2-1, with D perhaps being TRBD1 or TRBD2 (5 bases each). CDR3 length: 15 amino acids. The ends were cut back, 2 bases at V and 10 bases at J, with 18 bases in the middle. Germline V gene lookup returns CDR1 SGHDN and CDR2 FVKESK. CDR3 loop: CASSQLRDPGTEQFF. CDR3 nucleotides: TGTGCCAGCAGCCAACTCCGGGACCCAGGAACGGAGCAGTTCTTC. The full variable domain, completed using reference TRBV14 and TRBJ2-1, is EAGVTQFPSHSVIEKGQTVTLRCDPISGHDNLYWYRRVMGKEIKFLLHFVKESKQDESGMPNNRFLAERTGGTYSTLKVQPAELEDSGVYFCASSQLRDPGTEQFFGPGTRLTVL.

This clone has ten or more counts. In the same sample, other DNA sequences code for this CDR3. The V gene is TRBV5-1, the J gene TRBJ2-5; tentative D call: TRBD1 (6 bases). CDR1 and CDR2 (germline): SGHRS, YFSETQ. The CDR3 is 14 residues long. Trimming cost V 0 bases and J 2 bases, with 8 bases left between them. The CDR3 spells CASSLAGQQETQYF. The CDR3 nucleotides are TGCGCCAGCAGCTTGGCCGGACAGCAAGAGACCCAGTACTTC.

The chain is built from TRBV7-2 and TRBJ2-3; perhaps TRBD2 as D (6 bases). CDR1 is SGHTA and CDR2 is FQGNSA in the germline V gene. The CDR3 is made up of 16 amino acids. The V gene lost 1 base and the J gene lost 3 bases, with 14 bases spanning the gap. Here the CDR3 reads CASSLGWAAGTDTQYF. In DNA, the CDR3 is TGTGCCAGCAGCTTAGGTTGGGCGGCGGGAACAGATACGCAGTATTTT.

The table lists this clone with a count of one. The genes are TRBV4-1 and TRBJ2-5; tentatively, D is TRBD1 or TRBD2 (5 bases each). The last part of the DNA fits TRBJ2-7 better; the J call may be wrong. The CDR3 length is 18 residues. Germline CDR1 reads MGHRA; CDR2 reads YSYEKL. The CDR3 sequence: CASSLTEPRAGTSYEQYF. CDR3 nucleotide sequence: TGCGCCAGCAGCCTCACAGAACCCCGGGCAGGGACGTCCTACGAGCAGTACTTC.

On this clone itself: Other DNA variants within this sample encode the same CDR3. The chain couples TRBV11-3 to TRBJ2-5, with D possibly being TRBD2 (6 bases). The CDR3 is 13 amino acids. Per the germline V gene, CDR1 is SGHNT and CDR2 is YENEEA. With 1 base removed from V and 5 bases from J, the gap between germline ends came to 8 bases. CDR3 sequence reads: CASSLGGRETQYF. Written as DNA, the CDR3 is TGTGCCAGCAGCTTAGGAGGGAGGGAGACCCAGTACTTC.

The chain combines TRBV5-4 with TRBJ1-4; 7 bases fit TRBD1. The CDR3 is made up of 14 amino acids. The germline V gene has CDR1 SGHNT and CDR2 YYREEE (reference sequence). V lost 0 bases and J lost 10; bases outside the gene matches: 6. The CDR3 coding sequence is TGTGCCAGCAGCTTGGGACAGGGCGGGGGAAAACTGTTTTTT. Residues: CASSLGQGGGKLFF.

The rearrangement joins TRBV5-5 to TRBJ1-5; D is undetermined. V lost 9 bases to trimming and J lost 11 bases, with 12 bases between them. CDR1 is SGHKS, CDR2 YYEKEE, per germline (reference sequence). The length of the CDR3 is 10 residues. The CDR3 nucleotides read TGTGCCACTCCCGAGAGGGCCCAGCATTTT. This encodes CATPERAQHF.

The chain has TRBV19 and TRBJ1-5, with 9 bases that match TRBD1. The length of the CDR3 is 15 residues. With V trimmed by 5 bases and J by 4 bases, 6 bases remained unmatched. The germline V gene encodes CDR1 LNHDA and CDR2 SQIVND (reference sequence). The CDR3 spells CASSGGQGGNQPQHF. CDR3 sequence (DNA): TGTGCCAGTAGTGGGGGACAGGGAGGTAATCAGCCCCAGCATTTT.

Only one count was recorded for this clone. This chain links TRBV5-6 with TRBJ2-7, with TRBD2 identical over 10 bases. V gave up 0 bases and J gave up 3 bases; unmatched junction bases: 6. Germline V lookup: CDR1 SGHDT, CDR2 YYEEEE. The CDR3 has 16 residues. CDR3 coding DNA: TGTGCCAGCAGCTTGGTGGGAGCGGGGGGGCGCTACGAGCAGTACTTC. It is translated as CASSLVGAGGRYEQYF.

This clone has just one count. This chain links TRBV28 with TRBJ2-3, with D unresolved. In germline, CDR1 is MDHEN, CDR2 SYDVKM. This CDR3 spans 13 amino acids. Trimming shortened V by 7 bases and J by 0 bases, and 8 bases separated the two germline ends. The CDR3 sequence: CASTVRSTDTQYF. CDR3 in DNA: TGTGCCAGCACTGTCCGTAGCACAGATACGCAGTATTTT.

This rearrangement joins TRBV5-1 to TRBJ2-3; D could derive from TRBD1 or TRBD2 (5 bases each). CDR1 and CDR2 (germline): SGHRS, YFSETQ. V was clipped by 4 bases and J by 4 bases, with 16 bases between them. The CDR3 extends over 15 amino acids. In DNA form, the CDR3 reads TGCGCCAGCAGCCCCTCGTGGGGGACCCCAGATACGCAGTATTTT. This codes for CASSPSWGTPDTQYF.

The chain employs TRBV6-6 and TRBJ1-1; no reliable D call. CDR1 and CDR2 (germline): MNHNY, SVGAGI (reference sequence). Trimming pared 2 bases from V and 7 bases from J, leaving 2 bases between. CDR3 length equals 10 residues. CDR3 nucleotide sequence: TGTGCCAGCAGTTACCGTGAAGCTTTCTTT. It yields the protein CASSYREAFF.